Below are 23 T cell receptor beta chains sequenced from a single sample in a study of blood T cell repertoires in COVID-19. Produced via immunoSEQ multiplex PCR; TCRdb's table is partial and in-frame only. In the table there are some 200,000 clones, just under 85% of which are singletons. The sequencing input was peripheral blood. All receptors come from a human donor with acute or convalescent COVID-19. The donor label of this sample is uncertain.

The genes are TRBV19 and TRBJ1-4; TRBD1 aligns across 7 bases. The germline CDR1 and CDR2 sequences are LNHDA and SQIVND (reference sequence). The CDR3 length is 15 residues. Unmatched junction bases numbered 9, after V lost 4 bases and J lost 7 bases. In DNA form, the CDR3 reads TGTGCCAGTAGTACTCGGGACAGAGCGGCTGAAAAACTGTTTTTT. This sequence encodes CASSTRDRAAEKLFF.

J is TRBJ1-2 and V is TRBV7-9, with TRBD1 as a possible D gene (5 bases). Looked up from germline, CDR1 is SEHNR and CDR2 is FQNEAQ (reference sequence). This CDR3 is 12 amino acids long. V dropped 5 bases and J dropped 13 bases, with 17 bases sitting between them. The CDR3 DNA is TGTGCCAGCAGCCGGGACGGGAGGGTATGCACCTTC. Its translation is CASSRDGRVCTF.

This rearrangement joins TRBV11-2 to TRBJ1-5; D is undetermined. V was clipped by 7 bases and J by 5 bases, with 15 bases between them. The germline CDR1 and CDR2 sequences are SGHAT and FQNNGV. The CDR3 is 14 amino acids. CDR3 sequence (DNA): TGTGCCAGCATCTGGTGCGTGGGAGATCAGCCCCAGCATTTT. Translating gives CASIWCVGDQPQHF. The whole variable domain, filled in from reference TRBV11-2 and TRBJ1-5, reads EAGVAQSPRYKIIEKRQSVAFWCNPISGHATLYWYQQILGQGPKLLIQFQNNGVVDDSQLPKDRFSAERLKGVDSTLKIQPAKLEDSAVYLCASIWCVGDQPQHFGDGTRLSIL.

Regarding this clone: Relative to the germline gene, one junction end is altered; a read error may explain this. The gene calls are TRBV5-1 and TRBJ2-1; 8 bases line up with TRBD1. The CDR3 is 15 amino acids. Germline CDR1 and CDR2: SGHRS and YFSETQ. The CDR3 DNA sequence: TGCGCCAGCAGCCTAACCGGGACAGGCTACGATGAGCAGTTCTTC. It yields the protein CASSLTGTGYDEQFF.

This chain links TRBV3-1 (or the pseudogene TRBV3-2) with TRBJ1-4; unclear D gene. This CDR3 spans 14 amino acids. The V and J ends lost 2 bases and 1 base respectively, with 5 bases between them. The germline gives CDR1 LGHDT, CDR2 YNNKEL (reference sequence). The CDR3 nucleotides are TGTGCCAGCAGCCAATATCTAACTAATGAAAAACTGTTTTTT. Its translation is CASSQYLTNEKLFF.

The V call is TRBV10-3, the J call TRBJ2-2, with D tentatively TRBD2 (6 bases). Deletions cut 2 bases from V and 3 bases from J, with 7 bases between. Germline V gene lookup returns CDR1 ENHRY and CDR2 SYGVKD. The CDR3 runs 14 residues. The CDR3 region is CAISEGGYTGELFF. The CDR3 DNA follows: TGTGCCATCAGTGAGGGGGGGTACACCGGGGAGCTGTTTTTT.

J is TRBJ2-3 and V is TRBV7-7; D is perhaps TRBD1 (5 bases). CDR3 size: 15 residues. Germline loops: CDR1 SSHAT, CDR2 FNYEAQ (reference sequence). The V end was cut by 5 bases, the J end by 0 bases, with 12 bases between. The DNA of the CDR3 is TGTGCCAGCAGCGCCCGACAGTCTAGCACAGATACGCAGTATTTT. It codes for CASSARQSSTDTQYF.

The V and J genes are TRBV7-9 and TRBJ2-2; 10 bases agree with TRBD1. The V segment lost 5 bases and the J segment 1 base; nucleotides outside the gene matches: 4. Germline values: CDR1 SEHNR, CDR2 FQNEAQ (reference sequence). CDR3 length: 16 amino acids. CDR3 coding DNA: TGTGCCAGCAGCCGACAGGGGGCCATGAACACCGGGGAGCTGTTTTTT. Translating gives CASSRQGAMNTGELFF.

V and J are TRBV7-9 and TRBJ2-5; tentative D call: TRBD1 (6 bases). The CDR3 totals 13 residues. V was pared by 3 bases and J by 5 bases, with 10 bases between. Germline CDR1 is SEHNR and CDR2 is FQNEAQ (reference sequence). The CDR3 region has the DNA TGTGCCAGCAGCTTGCAGGGGTGGGAGACCCAGTACTTC. Translating it yields CASSLQGWETQYF.

V is TRBV4-3 and J is TRBJ2-1; 11 bases map to TRBD1. The J segment lost 9 bases and the V segment lost 4 bases, leaving 5 bases of the junction unmatched. This CDR3 contains 14 residues. Germline CDR1 and CDR2: LGHNA and YSLEER. The CDR3 nucleotides are TGCGCCAGCAGCCGGGACAGGGGGATCGGTGAGCAGTTCTTC. Its protein is CASSRDRGIGEQFF.

The J gene is TRBJ1-2, the V gene TRBV7-2; tentatively, D is TRBD1 (5 bases). Germline V lookup: CDR1 SGHTA, CDR2 FQGNSA. The CDR3 runs 16 residues. V was cut by 2 bases and J by 2 bases, with 15 bases left in between. In nucleotides, the CDR3 is TGTGCCAGCAGCTTAAGGGGACTTGGGGAAAACTATGGCTACACCTTC. It translates to CASSLRGLGENYGYTF.

The V call is TRBV20-1, the J call TRBJ2-1; TRBD2 agrees at 11 bases. Germline V gives CDR1 DFQATT, CDR2 SNEGSKA (reference sequence). This CDR3 comprises 18 residues. The ends lost 3 bases at V and 0 bases at J; junction bases unmatched: 10. The CDR3 loop is CSASFLAGGFSSYNEQFF. CDR3 DNA sequence: TGCAGTGCTAGTTTCCTAGCGGGGGGCTTCAGCTCCTACAATGAGCAGTTCTTC.

In its sample, this clone was seen once. The genes are TRBV5-8 and TRBJ2-1, with TRBD2 matching over 7 bases. Trimming took 0 bases from V and 3 from J; bases not matched to a gene: 3. The CDR3 is 15 residues long. Per the germline V gene, CDR1 is SGHTS and CDR2 is YDEGEE. The CDR3, as DNA: TGTGCCAGCAGCTTGGTCCTAGCGGACTACAATGAGCAGTTCTTC. Translated, it gives CASSLVLADYNEQFF.

As concerns this clone: A junction end diverges from the germline sequence, so it may reflect a read error. The gene calls are TRBV7-8 and TRBJ1-2; 8 bases fit TRBD1. The germline V gene has CDR1 SGHVS and CDR2 FQNEAQ. The CDR3 runs 15 residues. The CDR3 DNA reads TGTGCCAGCAGCCCAGGGACAGGAGGTTACTACGGCTACACCTTC. It encodes CASSPGTGGYYGYTF.

V and J are TRBV7-2 and TRBJ1-2; 10 positions agree with TRBD1. Germline assignment: CDR1 SGHTA and CDR2 FQGNSA. With 5 bases clipped from V and 3 bases from J, the junction kept 3 bases outside the gene matches. This CDR3 region has 14 residues. In DNA, the CDR3 is TGTGCCAGCAGCCCCGGACAGGGGGACTATGGCTACACCTTC. Its protein is CASSPGQGDYGYTF.

This clone was picked up one time. CDR3 protein: CASSPGRGDYGYTF. In DNA, the CDR3 is TGTGCCAGCAGCCCGGGGAGGGGGGACTATGGCTACACCTTC. This chain connects TRBV7-8 to TRBJ1-2, with a weak D call TRBD1 (6 bases). The CDR3 runs to 14 residues. The V and J ends lost 5 bases and 3 bases respectively, with 13 bases between them. The V gene's germline CDR1 is SGHVS and CDR2 FQNEAQ.

The V call is TRBV7-9, the J call TRBJ2-7, with D maybe TRBD1 (7 bases). Trimming left V 1 base short and J 5 bases short, with 15 bases between. CDR1 SEHNR and CDR2 FQNEAQ come from the germline V gene (reference sequence). This CDR3 region has 15 residues. This CDR3 reads CASSLVNIRGDEQYF. In DNA form, the CDR3 reads TGTGCCAGCAGCTTAGTGAACATCAGGGGGGACGAGCAGTACTTC.

This clone was seen only a few times. This same CDR3 is encoded by further DNA sequences in the sample. This chain uses TRBV5-4 with TRBJ1-3; D not certain. CDR1 is SGHNT, CDR2 YYREEE, per germline (reference sequence). This CDR3 comprises 13 residues. The V end lost 1 base, the J end lost 3 bases, and 5 bases lay between the germline ends. Here the CDR3 reads CASSLTGGNTIYF. The CDR3 DNA reads as TGTGCCAGCAGCTTGACCGGTGGAAACACCATATATTTT.

The chain joins TRBV20-1 to TRBJ1-3, with a possible D match to TRBD1 (5 bases). Germline V gives CDR1 DFQATT, CDR2 SNEGSKA (reference sequence). This CDR3 is built from 13 residues. Trimming removed 3 bases from V and 4 bases from J, with 10 bases in between. Here the CDR3 reads CSASGAPGNTIYF. For the CDR3, the DNA is TGCAGTGCTAGTGGGGCTCCCGGAAACACCATATATTTT.

The chain is built from TRBV5-4 and TRBJ2-7; 9 nucleotides align to TRBD2. Germline CDR1 and CDR2: SGHNT and YYREEE (reference sequence). The CDR3 loop spans 15 amino acids. The J segment lost 6 bases and the V segment lost 7 bases, leaving 14 bases of the junction unmatched. CDR3 loop: CASGKEPGLASEQYF. CDR3 sequence (DNA): TGTGCCAGCGGAAAGGAACCGGGACTAGCTAGCGAGCAGTACTTC.

This sequence joins TRBV5-5 and TRBJ2-4; 7 nucleotides match TRBD2. Trimming cost V 2 bases and J 7 bases; bases outside gene matches: 6. From germline, CDR1 is SGHKS and CDR2 YYEKEE (reference sequence). The CDR3 totals 14 residues. CDR3 protein: CASSLPREGNIQYF. The DNA for the CDR3 is TGTGCCAGCAGCTTACCCAGGGAGGGGAACATTCAGTACTTC.

This sequence joins TRBV28 and TRBJ1-2; 8 positions agree with TRBD1. V gave up 10 bases and J gave up 6 bases; unmatched junction bases: 10. CDR3 length: 13 residues. CDR1 is MDHEN and CDR2 is SYDVKM in the germline V gene. The CDR3 loop is CAIPRGTGHGYTF. DNA of the CDR3: TGTGCCATTCCACGGGGGACAGGACATGGCTACACCTTC.

The rearrangement links TRBV5-1 to TRBJ2-7, with D perhaps matching TRBD2 (5 bases). V was pared by 5 bases and J by 3 bases, with 21 bases between. The CDR3 is made up of 16 amino acids. Per the germline V gene, CDR1 is SGHRS and CDR2 is YFSETQ. The CDR3 spells CASRISIEGSGYEQYF. In DNA form, the CDR3 reads TGCGCCAGCAGGATTAGTATAGAAGGGAGCGGCTACGAGCAGTACTTC. The variable domain in full, with the rest retrieved from reference TRBV5-1 and TRBJ2-7, is KAGVTQTPRYLIKTRGQQVTLSCSPISGHRSVSWYQQTPGQGLQFLFEYFSETQRNKGNFPGRFSGRQFSNSRSEMNVSTLELGDSALYLCASRISIEGSGYEQYFGPGTRLTVT.